This T cell receptor beta chain comes out of a study of T cells expressing NK-cell markers. About the study: Obtained from sorted CD3+CD56+NKG2C+, CD3+CD56+NKG2C- and CD3+CD56-NKG2C+ T cells were the TCR beta repertoires.

TCRdb re-called the 5' RACE reads; one entry per CDR3 protein, DNA not given. The sample table sets out tens of thousands of distinct CDR3 sequences. Notes on this clonotype: Its antigen is currently unknown.

Regarding the study as a whole: Questions lingered over whether expanded NKG2C+ T cell clones were HCMV-specific. The same clonotypes also predominated in the CD3+CD56-NKG2C+ fraction of a few donors.

The sequence was obtained from a man aged 18-69 years in good health. The sequenced sample was blood T cells: a sorted CD56 or NKG2C T cell subset, CD4+ or CD8+ T cells, or bulk PBMC T cells (not recorded which).

CDR3: CASSEITVGLTNTGELFF. V is TRBV25-1 and J is TRBJ2-2; the D call of TRBD2 rests on TCRdb alone, since no DNA is present to check it. This CDR3 is built from 18 residues. Germline CDR1 and CDR2: MGHDK and SYGVNS.